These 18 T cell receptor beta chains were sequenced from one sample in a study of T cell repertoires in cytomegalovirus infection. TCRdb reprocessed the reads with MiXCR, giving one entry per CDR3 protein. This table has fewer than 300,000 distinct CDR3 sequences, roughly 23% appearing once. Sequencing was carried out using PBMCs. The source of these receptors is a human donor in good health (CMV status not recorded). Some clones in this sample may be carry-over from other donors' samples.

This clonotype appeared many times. The CDR3 sequence is CASSFRTAETQYF. CDR3 sequence (DNA): TGTGCCAGCAGCTTTCGGACGGCCGAGACCCAGTACTTC. This rearrangement joins TRBV5-4 to TRBJ2-5; D uncertain. The V gene's germline CDR1 is SGHNT and CDR2 YYREEE (reference sequence). Trimming left V 2 bases short and J 5 bases short, with 10 bases between. There are 13 residues in the CDR3.

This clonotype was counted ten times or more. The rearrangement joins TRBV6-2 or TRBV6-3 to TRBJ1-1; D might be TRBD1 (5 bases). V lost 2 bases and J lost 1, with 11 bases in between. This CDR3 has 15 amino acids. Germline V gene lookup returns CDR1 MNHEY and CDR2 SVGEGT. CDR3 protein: CASSYRTIENTEAFF. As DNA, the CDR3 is TGTGCCAGCAGTTACAGGACAATCGAGAACACTGAAGCTTTCTTT.

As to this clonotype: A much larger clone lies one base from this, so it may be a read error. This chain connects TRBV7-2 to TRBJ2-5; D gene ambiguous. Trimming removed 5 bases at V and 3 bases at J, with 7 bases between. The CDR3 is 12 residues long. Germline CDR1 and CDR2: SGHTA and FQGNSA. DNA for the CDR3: TGTGCCAGCAGCCCCCGTAAAGAGACCCAGTACTTC. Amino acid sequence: CASSPRKETQYF.

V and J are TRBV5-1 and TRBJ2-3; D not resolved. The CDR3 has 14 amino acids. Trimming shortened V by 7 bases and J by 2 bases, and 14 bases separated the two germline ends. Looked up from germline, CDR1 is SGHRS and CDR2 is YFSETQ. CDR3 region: CASRQRTNTDTQYF. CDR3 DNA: TGCGCCAGCCGACAAAGGACCAACACAGATACGCAGTATTTT.

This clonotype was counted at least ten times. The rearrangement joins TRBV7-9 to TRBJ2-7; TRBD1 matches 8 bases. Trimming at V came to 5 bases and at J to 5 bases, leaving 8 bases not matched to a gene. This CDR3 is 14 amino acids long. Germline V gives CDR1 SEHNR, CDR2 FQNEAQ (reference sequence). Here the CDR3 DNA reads TGTGCCAGCAGCCCGGGGACAGGAAGGGACGAGCAGTACTTC. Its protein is CASSPGTGRDEQYF.

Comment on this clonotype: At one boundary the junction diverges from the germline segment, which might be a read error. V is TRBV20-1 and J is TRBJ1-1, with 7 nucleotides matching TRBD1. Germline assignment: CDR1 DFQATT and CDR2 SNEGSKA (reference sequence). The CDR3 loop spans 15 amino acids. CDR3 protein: CSARGNRGTNTEAFF. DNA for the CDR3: TGCAGTGCCAGAGGGAACAGGGGTACGAACACTGAAGCTTTCTTT.

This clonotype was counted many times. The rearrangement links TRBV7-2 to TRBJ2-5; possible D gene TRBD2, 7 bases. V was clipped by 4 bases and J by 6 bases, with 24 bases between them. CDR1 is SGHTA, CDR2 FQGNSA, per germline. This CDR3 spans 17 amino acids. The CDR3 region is CASSSQDGGGSRKTQYF. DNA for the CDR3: TGTGCCAGCAGCTCACAAGATGGCGGGGGCTCGCGGAAGACCCAGTACTTC. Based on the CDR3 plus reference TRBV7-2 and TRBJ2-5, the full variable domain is GAGVSQSPSNKVTEKGKDVELRCDPISGHTALYWYRQSLGQGLEFLIYFQGNSAPDKSGLPSDRFSAERTGGSVSTLTIQRTQQEDSAVYLCASSSQDGGGSRKTQYFGPGTRLLVL.

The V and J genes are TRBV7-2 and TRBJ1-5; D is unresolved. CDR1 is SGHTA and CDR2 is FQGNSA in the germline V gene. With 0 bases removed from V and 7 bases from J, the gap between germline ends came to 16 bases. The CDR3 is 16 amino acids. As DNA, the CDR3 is TGTGCCAGCAGCTTAGCAAGTCCGCGTAGCGACCAGCCCCAGCATTTT. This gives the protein CASSLASPRSDQPQHF.

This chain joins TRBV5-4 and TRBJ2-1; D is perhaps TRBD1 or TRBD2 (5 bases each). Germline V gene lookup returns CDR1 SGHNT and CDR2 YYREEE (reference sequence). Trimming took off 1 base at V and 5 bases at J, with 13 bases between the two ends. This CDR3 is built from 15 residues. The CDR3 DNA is TGTGCCAGCAGCTTGTTGGGGACCCCCGACAATGAGCAGTTCTTC. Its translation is CASSLLGTPDNEQFF. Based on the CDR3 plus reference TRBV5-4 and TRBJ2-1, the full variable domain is ETGVTQSPTHLIKTRGQQVTLRCSSQSGHNTVSWYQQALGQGPQFIFQYYREEENGRGNFPPRFSGLQFPNYSSELNVNALELDDSALYLCASSLLGTPDNEQFFGPGTRLTVL.

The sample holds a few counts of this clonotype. CDR3 loop: CASSASGGSYGYTF. CDR3 bases: TGTGCCAGCAGCGCCAGCGGGGGCAGCTATGGCTACACCTTC. The gene calls are TRBV9 and TRBJ1-2; a possible D gene is TRBD1 (6 bases). The CDR3 spans 14 residues. V lost 3 bases and J 4 bases, leaving 13 bases between the germline ends. Germline loops: CDR1 SGDLS, CDR2 YYNGEE.

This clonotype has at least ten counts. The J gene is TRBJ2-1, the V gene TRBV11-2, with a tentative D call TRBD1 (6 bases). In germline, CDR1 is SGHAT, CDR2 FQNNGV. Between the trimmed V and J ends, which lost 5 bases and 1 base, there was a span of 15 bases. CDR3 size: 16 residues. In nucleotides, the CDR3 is TGTGCCAGCAGCACCTACCGGGACAAGTCCTACAATGAGCAGTTCTTC. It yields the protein CASSTYRDKSYNEQFF.

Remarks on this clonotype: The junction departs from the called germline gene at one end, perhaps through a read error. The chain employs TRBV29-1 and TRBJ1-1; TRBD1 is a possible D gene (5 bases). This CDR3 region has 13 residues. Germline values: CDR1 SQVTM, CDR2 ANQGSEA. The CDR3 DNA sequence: TGCAGCGCTGAAAAACAGGCGAACACTGAAGCTTTCTTT. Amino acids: CSAEKQANTEAFF.

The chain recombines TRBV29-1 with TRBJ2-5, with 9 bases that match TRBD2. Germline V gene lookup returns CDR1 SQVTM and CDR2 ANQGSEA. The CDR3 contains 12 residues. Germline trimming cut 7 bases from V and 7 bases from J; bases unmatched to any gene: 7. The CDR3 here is CSAIAGVGTQYF. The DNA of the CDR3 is TGCAGCGCTATAGCGGGAGTTGGGACCCAGTACTTC.

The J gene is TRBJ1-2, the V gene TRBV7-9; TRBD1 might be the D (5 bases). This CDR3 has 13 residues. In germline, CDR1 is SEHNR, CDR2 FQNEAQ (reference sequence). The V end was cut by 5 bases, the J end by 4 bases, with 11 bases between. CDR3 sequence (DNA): TGTGCCAGCAGCCCGACAGAATTCTATGGCTACACCTTC. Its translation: CASSPTEFYGYTF.

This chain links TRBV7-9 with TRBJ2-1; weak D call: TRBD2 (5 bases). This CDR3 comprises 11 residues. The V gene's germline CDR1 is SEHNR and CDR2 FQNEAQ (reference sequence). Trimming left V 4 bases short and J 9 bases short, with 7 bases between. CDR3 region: CASSSEGEQFF. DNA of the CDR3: TGTGCCAGCAGCTCCGAGGGTGAGCAGTTCTTC.

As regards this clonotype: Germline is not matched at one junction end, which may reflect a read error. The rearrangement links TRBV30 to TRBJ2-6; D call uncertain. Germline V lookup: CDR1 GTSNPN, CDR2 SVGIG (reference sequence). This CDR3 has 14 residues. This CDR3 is CARSPGSGANVLTF. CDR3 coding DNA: TGTGCCCGGAGCCCCGGCTCTGGGGCCAACGTCCTGACTTTC.

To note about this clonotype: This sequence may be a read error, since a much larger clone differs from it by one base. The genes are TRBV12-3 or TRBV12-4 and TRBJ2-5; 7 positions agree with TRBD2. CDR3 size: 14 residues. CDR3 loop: CASSSWEGQETHYF. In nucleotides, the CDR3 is TGTGCCAGCAGTTCTTGGGAGGGCCAAGAGACCCATTACTTC.

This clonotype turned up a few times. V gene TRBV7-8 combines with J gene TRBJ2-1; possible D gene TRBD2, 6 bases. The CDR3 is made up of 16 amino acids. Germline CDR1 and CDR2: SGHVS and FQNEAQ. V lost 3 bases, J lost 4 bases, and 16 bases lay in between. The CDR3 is CASSFGGKGLYNEQFF. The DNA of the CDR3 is TGTGCCAGCAGCTTTGGGGGGAAGGGGCTTTACAATGAGCAGTTCTTC. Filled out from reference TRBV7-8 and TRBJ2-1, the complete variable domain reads GAGVSQSPRYKVAKRGQDVALRCDPISGHVSLFWYQQALGQGPEFLTYFQNEAQLDKSGLPSDRFFAERPEGSVSTLKIQRTQQEDSAVYLCASSFGGKGLYNEQFFGPGTRLTVL.